A selection of T cell receptor beta chains follows, all from one sample in a study of vaccination and CD4 T cells after COVID-19. TCRdb re-called the PCR reads through MiXCR, storing one row per CDR3 protein. The sample contains some 15,000 distinct CDR3 sequences, 30% to 35% of which appear only once. Their recognized antigens are unknown. The starting material was CD4+ T cells from blood, cultured in vitro, obtained after SARS-CoV-2 vaccination. These receptors all stem from a human donor who had recovered from COVID-19. Both conserved end residues are part of each CDR3. A D gene is named only where the DNA matches it firmly. The size of a clone is reported for some rows only, either as once, few or many, or as a class for expanded clones.

J gene,V gene,CDR3 length,D gene,clone size,CDR3 protein,CDR3 DNA
TRBJ2-7,TRBV6-1,15,-,-,CASSDRDGGYYEQYF,TGTGCCAGCAGCGACCGGGACGGGGGATACTACGAGCAGTACTTC
TRBJ2-5,TRBV28,13,-,few,CASGKGTKETQYF,TGTGCCAGCGGTAAAGGGACCAAAGAGACCCAGTACTTC
TRBJ1-5,TRBV6-1,16,-,-,CASKKGGSRGSQPQHF,TGTGCCAGCAAGAAGGGGGGGTCAAGGGGCAGTCAGCCCCAGCATTTT
TRBJ1-3,TRBV20-1,12,-,few,CSARDAGNTIYF,TGCAGTGCTAGAGACGCTGGAAACACCATATATTTT
TRBJ1-1,TRBV6-2/TRBV6-3,16,TRBD1,-,CASSYVPTGGKTEAFF,TGTGCCAGCAGTTACGTCCCAACAGGGGGAAAGACTGAAGCTTTCTTT
TRBJ2-5,TRBV10-3,15,TRBD2,few,CAIRSGEGRAETQYF,TGTGCCATCAGGTCCGGGGAGGGACGGGCGGAGACCCAGTACTTC
TRBJ2-3,TRBV7-3,12,-,few,CASSVRGGTQYF,TGTGCCAGCAGCGTCAGGGGGGGTACGCAGTATTTT
TRBJ1-5,TRBV7-8,15,-,-,CASGPLRGINQPQHF,TGTGCCAGCGGCCCCCTCCGGGGTATCAATCAGCCCCAGCATTTT
TRBJ2-7,TRBV19,16,TRBD2,few,CASSSRLGGRVYEQYF,TGTGCCAGTAGTTCCCGACTCGGCGGGAGAGTTTACGAGCAGTACTTC
TRBJ1-3,TRBV28,17,TRBD1,-,CASSRGQGKRSGNTIYF,TGTGCCAGCAGCCGGGGACAGGGAAAGAGATCTGGAAACACCATATATTTT
TRBJ2-1,TRBV11-2,12,-,-,CASARERDEQFF,TGTGCCAGCGCCAGGGAGCGCGATGAGCAGTTCTTC
TRBJ2-3,TRBV11-1,18,TRBD2,-,CASSLVPPSGYSTDTQYF,TGTGCCAGCAGCTTAGTCCCACCTAGCGGGTATAGCACAGATACGCAGTATTTT
TRBJ1-1,TRBV6-5,13,-,few,CASSYEGGSEAFF,TGTGCCAGCAGTTACGAGGGGGGGTCTGAAGCTTTCTTT
TRBJ1-1,TRBV14,15,TRBD1,-,CASSKQGALNTEAFF,TGTGCCAGCAGCAAACAGGGGGCTTTGAACACTGAAGCTTTCTTT
TRBJ2-1,TRBV20-1,16,-,-,CSARVLGAGTYNEQFF,TGCAGTGCTAGAGTCTTGGGCGCGGGGACCTACAATGAGCAGTTCTTC
TRBJ2-5,TRBV4-3,15,TRBD2,-,CASSQDWSSGETQYF,TGCGCCAGCAGCCAAGATTGGTCTAGCGGAGAGACCCAGTACTTC
TRBJ2-7,TRBV2,14,TRBD1,-,CAGQWDRQTYEQYF,TGTGCCGGACAATGGGACAGACAAACTTACGAGCAGTACTTC
TRBJ2-7,TRBV24-1,14,-,-,CATSDSVGDYEQYF,TGTGCCACCAGTGATTCCGTCGGGGACTACGAGCAGTACTTC
TRBJ2-1,TRBV11-2,12,TRBD2,few,CASGLAALEQFF,TGTGCCAGTGGACTAGCTGCACTTGAGCAGTTCTTC
TRBJ1-2,TRBV12-3/TRBV12-4,17,TRBD1,-,CASSLWGQTGGNYGYTF,TGTGCCAGCAGTCTATGGGGGCAAACAGGGGGCAACTATGGCTACACCTTC
TRBJ2-3,TRBV24-1,15,-,-,CATSPREKGTDTQYF,TGTGCCACCAGTCCCCGGGAGAAGGGGACAGATACGCAGTATTTT
TRBJ2-1,TRBV19,13,TRBD2,-,CASFSGSLNEQFF,TGTGCCAGTTTTAGCGGGAGTCTAAATGAGCAGTTCTTC
TRBJ1-5,TRBV7-8,17,-,-,CASSLLGGGLSNQPQHF,TGTGCCAGCAGCTTATTGGGGGGCGGACTTAGCAATCAGCCCCAGCATTTT
TRBJ1-6,TRBV20-1,16,TRBD1,large,CSARDVGQVPGSPLHF,TGCAGTGCTAGAGATGTGGGACAGGTGCCAGGTTCACCCCTCCACTTT
TRBJ2-7,TRBV28,14,TRBD2,-,CASSVGGAPEEQYF,TGTGCCAGCAGTGTGGGAGGGGCACCCGAAGAGCAGTACTTC
TRBJ2-1,TRBV6-1,11,TRBD2,-,CASRWLAEQLF,TGTGCCAGCAGATGGCTAGCGGAGCAGCTCTTC
TRBJ1-6,TRBV30,15,-,-,CAWSVGGQGRSPLHF,TGTGCCTGGAGTGTAGGAGGGCAGGGTCGGTCACCCCTCCACTTT
TRBJ2-1,TRBV6-2/TRBV6-3,16,-,few,CASSQRVGAVNNEQFF,TGTGCCAGCAGTCAAAGGGTAGGGGCGGTTAACAATGAGCAGTTCTTC
TRBJ2-3,TRBV20-1,19,TRBD2,few,CSAREGELAGPLGGDTQYF,TGCAGTGCTAGAGAGGGTGAACTAGCGGGTCCCCTAGGGGGAGATACGCAGTATTTT
TRBJ1-2,TRBV7-2,15,-,few,CASSPAIGRTYGYTF,TGTGCCAGCAGCCCCGCCATAGGCCGGACCTATGGCTACACCTTC
TRBJ2-1,TRBV7-9,15,-,-,CASSLGWGPNNEQFF,TGTGCCAGCAGCTTAGGCTGGGGACCGAACAATGAGCAGTTCTTC
TRBJ2-1,TRBV7-9,16,-,few,CASIQSRDGGIYEQFF,TGTGCCAGCATCCAATCCCGGGACGGAGGGATCTATGAGCAGTTCTTC
TRBJ1-3,TRBV28,13,-,few,CASRKPGENTIYF,TGTGCCAGCAGGAAACCTGGGGAAAACACCATATATTTT
TRBJ2-7,TRBV6-1,14,TRBD1,-,CASRKGQGRNEQYF,TGTGCCAGCAGAAAGGGACAGGGGAGGAACGAGCAGTACTTC
TRBJ2-3,TRBV2,12,-,few,CASSLLANTQYF,TGTGCCAGCAGCCTACTAGCAAATACGCAGTATTTT
TRBJ2-1,TRBV7-2,14,TRBD1,-,CASSPGQTYNEQFF,TGTGCCAGCAGCCCGGGACAGACCTACAATGAGCAGTTCTTC
TRBJ1-3,TRBV6-1,14,-,-,CAIGKTDSGNTIYF,TGTGCCATTGGAAAGACAGACTCTGGAAACACCATATATTTT
TRBJ1-4,TRBV28,15,-,-,CASSTVGVPNEKLFF,TGTGCCAGCAGCACAGTGGGGGTACCTAATGAAAAACTGTTTTTT
TRBJ2-1,TRBV6-2/TRBV6-3,15,-,once,CASIQTRGPYNEQFF,TGTGCCAGCATCCAAACCCGGGGGCCCTACAATGAGCAGTTCTTC
TRBJ2-5,TRBV2,16,TRBD2,-,CASSDGTSGSQETQYF,TGTGCCAGCAGTGATGGGACTAGCGGGAGTCAGGAGACCCAGTACTTC
TRBJ1-6,TRBV6-2/TRBV6-3,13,-,few,CASSYVRNSPLHF,TGTGCCAGCAGTTACGTGAGGAATTCACCCCTCCACTTT
TRBJ2-3,TRBV5-6,14,-,-,CASSFRAPTDTQYF,TGTGCCAGCAGCTTTCGGGCCCCCACAGATACGCAGTATTTT
TRBJ1-2,TRBV29-1,12,-,-,CSVAWTYYGYTF,TGCAGCGTGGCGTGGACGTACTATGGCTACACCTTC
TRBJ1-5,TRBV12-3/TRBV12-4,14,TRBD1,-,CASSPGQGNQPQHF,TGTGCCAGCAGCCCGGGACAGGGTAATCAGCCCCAGCATTTT